This T cell receptor (beta chain) was sequenced for a study of shared clonotypes between healthy human individuals. Sequencing was performed with immunoSEQ multiplex PCR; in TCRdb, only in-frame clones are kept and a portion is missing. Of around 600,000 clones listed, 85% to 95% are singletons. CD8 cells regarded as naive lacked CD45RO, were positively chosen for CCR7, and omitted terminally differentiated effector memory CD45RA+ cells. All the donors were Caucasian adults who lived in Nashville, Tennessee. CDR3 length: 16 residues. The sequencing sample was made of naive CD8+ T cells sorted from blood. The TCR was taken from a woman in her twenties or thirties in good health. The chain employs TRBV21-1 and TRBJ1-2; the table's TRBD1 call for D was not verified on the DNA. TRBV21-1 corresponds to a pseudogene. CDR3 bases: TGTGCCAGCAGCAAAGGGCCAGGGGGCTTAGGAGATGGCTACACCTTC. Residues: CASSKGPGGLGDGYTF.